The 10 T cell receptor beta chains reported below all come from one sample, sequenced in a study of lymphopenia after photon versus proton radiotherapy. Only in-frame clones appear in the TCRdb table, and some are missing; sequencing was by immunoSEQ multiplex PCR. The sample has 50,000 to 65,000 clones, 87% seen once. The sample was peripheral blood, taken from a patient treated with proton-based radiotherapy. The receptors originated from an older man with esophageal cancer.

The genes are TRBV11-2 and TRBJ2-3; TRBD2 agrees at 10 bases. CDR3 size: 15 residues. Germline V gene lookup returns CDR1 SGHAT and CDR2 FQNNGV. V trimming: 4 bases; J trimming: 1 base; junction bases outside the gene matches: 2. The CDR3 region has the DNA TGTGCCAGCAGCTCCGGGACTAGCGGCACAGATACGCAGTATTTT. As protein: CASSSGTSGTDTQYF.

With regard to this clone: This is likely a read error, given that the CDR3 carries no conserved phenylalanine or tryptophan at its end. V and J are TRBV18 and TRBJ2-4; the D gene is possibly TRBD1 (6 bases). This CDR3 region has 18 residues. Per the germline V gene, CDR1 is KGHSH and CDR2 is LQKENI. Trimming removed 6 bases at V and 0 bases at J, with 21 bases between. The CDR3 DNA is TGTGCCAGCTCCTTTCAAAGGACAGACCCGATAGCCAAAAACATTCAGTACCTC. It codes for CASSFQRTDPIAKNIQYL.

The rearrangement joins TRBV11-1 to TRBJ2-5, with 9 nucleotides matching TRBD1. V gave up 5 bases and J gave up 4 bases; unmatched junction bases: 5. This CDR3 comprises 14 residues. Germline CDR1 and CDR2: SGHAT and FQDESV (reference sequence). In DNA form, the CDR3 reads TGTGCCAGCAGCCCGACGACAGGGGGAGAGACCCAGTACTTC. Encoded protein: CASSPTTGGETQYF.

The V gene is TRBV30, the J gene TRBJ1-6; maybe TRBD1 (6 bases). Germline loops: CDR1 GTSNPN, CDR2 SVGIG (reference sequence). This CDR3 is 14 amino acids long. Trimming pared 1 base from V and 8 bases from J, leaving 12 bases between. The CDR3, as DNA: TGTGCCTGGAGTGGGACAGTCTTGGATTCACCCCTCCACTTT. As protein: CAWSGTVLDSPLHF.

The rearrangement joins TRBV19 to TRBJ2-5; 7 bases match TRBD1. Gene TRBJ2-7 matches the end of the DNA better, so the J call may be wrong. Germline loops: CDR1 LNHDA, CDR2 SQIVND (reference sequence). CDR3 length equals 13 residues. The CDR3, as DNA: TGTGCCAGTAGTAGGCAACAGGGGTACGAGCAGTACTTC. Residues: CASSRQQGYEQYF.

Concerning this clone: One junction end does not reproduce the germline sequence, and a read error may be involved. The chain joins TRBV4-1 to TRBJ2-4; D is unclear. This CDR3 comprises 12 residues. The germline V gene has CDR1 MGHRA and CDR2 YSYEKL. DNA of the CDR3: TGCGCCAGCAGCCAAGATTTTATAAGGATTTGGTTT. It is translated as CASSQDFIRIWF.

The V call is TRBV27, the J call TRBJ2-7; TRBD1 is a possible D gene (5 bases). Germline V gives CDR1 MNHEY, CDR2 SMNVEV (reference sequence). The CDR3 runs to 15 residues. V was trimmed by 2 bases and J by 5 bases, leaving 16 bases between them. Here the CDR3 DNA reads TGTGCCAGCAGTTTAAGAAGGGCCAGGGTCCACGAGCAGTACTTC. This codes for CASSLRRARVHEQYF.

The J gene is TRBJ2-7, the V gene TRBV27; TRBD1 matches at 10 bases. J lost 5 bases, V lost 2 bases, and 12 bases had no gene match. This CDR3 is 17 amino acids long. Germline CDR1 MNHEY, CDR2 SMNVEV (reference sequence). The CDR3 loop reads CASSLRVPGQGQNEQYF. In DNA form, the CDR3 reads TGTGCCAGCAGTTTAAGGGTGCCGGGACAGGGGCAAAACGAGCAGTACTTC.

The chain has TRBV9 and TRBJ1-3; possibly TRBD1 for D (5 bases). This CDR3 contains 14 residues. The ends were cut back, 3 bases at V and 3 bases at J, with 10 bases in the middle. Germline V gene sequence: CDR1 SGDLS, CDR2 YYNGEE. The DNA for the CDR3 is TGTGCCAGCAGCGAGGGGTTGGGTGGAAACACCATATATTTT. Amino acid sequence: CASSEGLGGNTIYF.

The genes are TRBV27 and TRBJ1-5; no reliable D call. The CDR3 has 13 residues. With 2 bases removed from V and 3 bases from J, the gap between germline ends came to 5 bases. CDR1 and CDR2 from the germline V gene are MNHEY and SMNVEV (reference sequence). The CDR3: CASSLLNNQPQHF. In DNA, the CDR3 is TGTGCCAGCAGTTTACTTAACAATCAGCCCCAGCATTTT.